This T cell receptor beta chain appears in the sequencing data of a study of blood T cell repertoires in COVID-19. For the study at large: Specimens from acute and convalescent COVID-19 originated in the United States, Italy and Spain. From T cells, B-cell-depleted T cells, or PBMCs came the material, which was cDNA or gDNA.

The assay was immunoSEQ multiplex PCR, and TCRdb's table has in-frame clones only and misses some. The table has under 100,000 clones, about 85% seen once; the top ten hold 15% to 20%. Germline V gene lookup returns CDR1 LNHNV and CDR2 YYDKDF (reference sequence). Deletions cut 1 base from V and 4 bases from J, with 13 bases between. The CDR3 length is 15 residues. The TCR was taken from a man older than 75 with active or convalescent COVID-19. Sequenced sample: peripheral blood. V usage is TRBV15 and J usage is TRBJ1-1, with D possibly TRBD1 on 5 matching bases. The CDR3 loop reads CATSRGAGLSTEAFF. The DNA of the CDR3 is TGTGCCACCAGCAGAGGGGCAGGGCTGAGCACTGAAGCTTTCTTT.